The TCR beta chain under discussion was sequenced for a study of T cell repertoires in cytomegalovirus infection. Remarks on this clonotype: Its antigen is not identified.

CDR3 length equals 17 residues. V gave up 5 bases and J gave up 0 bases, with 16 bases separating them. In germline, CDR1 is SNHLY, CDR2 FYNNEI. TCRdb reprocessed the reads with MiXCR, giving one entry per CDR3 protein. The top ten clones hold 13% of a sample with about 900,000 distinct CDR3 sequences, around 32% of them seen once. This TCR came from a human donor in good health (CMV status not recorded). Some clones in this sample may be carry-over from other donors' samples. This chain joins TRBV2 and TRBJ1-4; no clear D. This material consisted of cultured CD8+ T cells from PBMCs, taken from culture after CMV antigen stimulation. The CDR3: CASSFRTYRTTNEKLFF. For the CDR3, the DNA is TGTGCCAGCAGTTTTCGGACCTATCGGACAACTAATGAAAAACTGTTTTTT.